Listed here are 18 T cell receptor beta chains from one sample, sequenced in a study of blood T cell repertoires in COVID-19. Sequencing was performed with immunoSEQ multiplex PCR; in TCRdb, only in-frame clones are kept and a portion is missing. The sample has about 92,000 clones, around 72% seen once. Sequences were obtained from peripheral blood. These receptors originate from a woman in her sixties in a cohort sampled during active or convalescent COVID-19.

The CDR3 here is CAISGDRVNGYTF. The CDR3 bases are TGTGCCATCAGTGGAGACAGGGTGAATGGCTACACCTTC. This chain links TRBV10-3 with TRBJ1-2, with 7 bases aligning to TRBD1. Trimming cost V 4 bases and J 6 bases; bases outside gene matches: 5. The CDR3 is 13 amino acids. Germline assignment: CDR1 ENHRY and CDR2 SYGVKD.

This chain connects TRBV3-1 (or the pseudogene TRBV3-2) to TRBJ2-2; weak D call: TRBD1 (5 bases). The germline V gene encodes CDR1 LGHDT and CDR2 YNNKEL (reference sequence). The CDR3 totals 16 residues. Trimming took off 6 bases at V and 0 bases at J, with 14 bases between the two ends. This CDR3 is CASRRKGASNTGELFF. DNA for the CDR3: TGTGCCAGCAGGAGAAAAGGGGCCTCGAACACCGGGGAGCTGTTTTTT.

This chain connects TRBV5-5 to TRBJ1-1, with a tentative D call TRBD1 (6 bases). Germline CDR1 and CDR2: SGHKS and YYEKEE (reference sequence). The ends were cut back, 0 bases at V and 1 base at J, with 19 bases in the middle. The CDR3 has 18 residues. CDR3 sequence: CASSLEGRGDIGNTEAFF. The DNA for the CDR3 is TGTGCCAGCAGCTTGGAGGGCAGGGGCGATATAGGGAACACTGAAGCTTTCTTT.

This clone was observed many times. The chain is built from TRBV29-1 and TRBJ2-7; 9 positions match TRBD1. This CDR3 is built from 12 residues. V gave up 3 bases and J gave up 5 bases; unmatched junction bases: 2. Germline-derived CDR1 and CDR2 are SQVTM and ANQGSEA. The CDR3 reads CSVDDRGDEQYF. As DNA, the CDR3 is TGCAGCGTTGATGACAGGGGGGACGAGCAGTACTTC.

The rearrangement joins TRBV6-1 to TRBJ2-6; no definite D call. This CDR3 has 15 amino acids. Deletions cut 2 bases from V and 0 bases from J, with 5 bases between. CDR1 MNHNS and CDR2 SASEGT come from the germline V gene. DNA of the CDR3: TGTGCCAGCAGTGAAATCGGCTCTGGGGCCAACGTCCTGACTTTC. Encoded protein: CASSEIGSGANVLTF.

The chain employs TRBV21-1 and TRBJ2-5; the table gives TRBD1 as D, unverified against the DNA. TRBV21-1 is annotated as a pseudogene. This CDR3 region has 17 residues. The CDR3 nucleotides read TGTGCCAGCAGCAAAGAATGGGCCAGGGGAAGGCAAGAGACCCAGTACTTC. Translating gives CASSKEWARGRQETQYF.

This clone turned up a few times. This chain uses TRBV9 with TRBJ2-5, with TRBD2 identical over 7 bases. Germline CDR1 reads SGDLS; CDR2 reads YYNGEE. The V and J ends lost 0 bases and 5 bases, in that order; junction bases with no gene match: 13. This CDR3 region has 17 residues. CDR3 DNA: TGTGCCAGCAGCGTAGTGGCTGGCGGGGGACGTGGGGAGACCCAGTACTTC. It encodes CASSVVAGGGRGETQYF.

The V call is TRBV7-2, the J call TRBJ2-1; TRBD1 might be the D (5 bases). The CDR3 sequence is 16 residues long. The germline V gene encodes CDR1 SGHTA and CDR2 FQGNSA. V lost 5 bases and J 5 bases, leaving 19 bases between the germline ends. CDR3 sequence (DNA): TGTGCCAGCAGCCAGGGTTTGTCCCTAAGCGACAATGAGCAGTTCTTC. Amino acid sequence: CASSQGLSLSDNEQFF.

DNA of the CDR3: TGCGCCAGCAGGACGGGACAGGGCGGGACTGAAGCTTTCTTT. This translates into CASRTGQGGTEAFF. This rearrangement joins TRBV5-1 to TRBJ1-1; 9 bases agree with TRBD1. Per the germline V gene, CDR1 is SGHRS and CDR2 is YFSETQ. Trimming took 5 bases from V and 5 from J; bases not matched to a gene: 7. This CDR3 is 14 amino acids long. Full variable domain (rest looked up from reference TRBV5-1 and TRBJ1-1): KAGVTQTPRYLIKTRGQQVTLSCSPISGHRSVSWYQQTPGQGLQFLFEYFSETQRNKGNFPGRFSGRQFSNSRSEMNVSTLELGDSALYLCASRTGQGGTEAFFGQGTRLTVV.

This clone was counted between two and nine times. The gene calls are TRBV5-1 and TRBJ2-7; perhaps TRBD1 as D (6 bases). The V end was cut by 0 bases, the J end by 6 bases, with 13 bases between. The CDR3 consists of 14 residues. Per germline, CDR1 SGHRS and CDR2 YFSETQ. The CDR3 loop reads CASSLVLAGAEQYF. CDR3 bases: TGCGCCAGCAGCTTGGTCCTTGCAGGGGCCGAGCAGTACTTC.

The V call is TRBV3-1 (or the pseudogene TRBV3-2), the J call TRBJ2-3, with TRBD2 matching 8 bases. The V segment lost 1 base and the J segment 10 bases; nucleotides outside the gene matches: 13. CDR1 and CDR2 from the germline V gene are LGHDT and YNNKEL (reference sequence). There are 16 residues in the CDR3. CDR3 region: CASSQAGGALISSQYF. The CDR3 coding sequence is TGTGCCAGCAGCCAAGCCGGGGGGGCATTAATTTCTTCGCAGTATTTT.

The rearrangement joins TRBV6-2 or TRBV6-3 to TRBJ2-2; 7 bases fit TRBD1. Germline lookup yields CDR1 MNHEY and CDR2 SVGEGT. The CDR3 is 13 amino acids. Germline trimming cut 8 bases from V and 4 bases from J; bases unmatched to any gene: 4. CDR3: CASRWDSTGELFF. The CDR3 DNA is TGTGCCAGCCGTTGGGACAGCACCGGGGAGCTGTTTTTT.

This chain uses TRBV18 with TRBJ2-7; a weak D match, TRBD1 (5 bases). Germline CDR1 KGHSH, CDR2 LQKENI. The CDR3 length is 15 residues. Between the trimmed V and J ends, which lost 1 base and 0 bases, there was a span of 10 bases. The CDR3 nucleotides read TGTGCCAGCTCACCACAGAAGGGGTCCTCCTACGAGCAGTACTTC. Amino acids: CASSPQKGSSYEQYF.

The J gene is TRBJ2-3, the V gene TRBV2, with TRBD2 identical over 7 bases. Germline V gene data show CDR1 as SNHLY and CDR2 as FYNNEI. Trimming removed 2 bases from V and 0 bases from J; junction bases left unmatched: 2. The CDR3 spans 15 residues. The CDR3 DNA is TGTGCCAGCAGTGAACGGCGGGGGAGCACAGATACGCAGTATTTT. This encodes CASSERRGSTDTQYF. The full variable domain, its missing parts supplied by reference TRBV2 and TRBJ2-3, is EPEVTQTPSHQVTQMGQEVILRCVPISNHLYFYWYRQILGQKVEFLVSFYNNEISEKSEIFDDQFSVERPDGSNFTLKIRSTKLEDSAMYFCASSERRGSTDTQYFGPGTRLTVL.

The chain employs TRBV5-1 and TRBJ2-1; a weak D match, TRBD1 (6 bases). The CDR3 extends over 15 amino acids. Germline values: CDR1 SGHRS, CDR2 YFSETQ. Trimming cost V 5 bases and J 2 bases, with 14 bases left between them. The CDR3, as DNA: TGCGCCAGCAGTCGGGACACAACCACCTACAATGAGCAGTTCTTC. This translates into CASSRDTTTYNEQFF. Based on the CDR3 plus reference TRBV5-1 and TRBJ2-1, the full variable domain is KAGVTQTPRYLIKTRGQQVTLSCSPISGHRSVSWYQQTPGQGLQFLFEYFSETQRNKGNFPGRFSGRQFSNSRSEMNVSTLELGDSALYLCASSRDTTTYNEQFFGPGTRLTVL.

The chain combines TRBV29-1 with TRBJ1-4; TRBD1 might be the D (5 bases). This CDR3 is built from 13 residues. Germline-derived CDR1 and CDR2 are SQVTM and ANQGSEA. V was shortened by 6 bases and J by 5 bases, with 13 bases between the two germline ends. The CDR3 DNA sequence: TGCAGCGTCGAAACAGGACGGAATGAAAAACTGTTTTTT. Protein: CSVETGRNEKLFF.

V usage is TRBV29-1 and J usage is TRBJ2-3, with 16 bases fitting TRBD2. This CDR3 spans 17 amino acids. Germline V lookup: CDR1 SQVTM, CDR2 ANQGSEA. V trimming: 4 bases; J trimming: 1 base; junction bases outside the gene matches: 5. The CDR3 here is CSVAGTSGGARTDTQYF. CDR3 bases: TGCAGCGTTGCTGGGACTAGCGGGGGGGCTCGCACAGATACGCAGTATTTT.

J is TRBJ2-7 and V is TRBV5-3; 10 bases agree with TRBD1. TRBV5-3 is treated as an ORF (open reading frame) with a function not yet certain. V lost 1 base, J lost 2 bases, and 9 bases stayed unmatched. The CDR3 extends over 17 amino acids. This CDR3 reads CARSLFTPGQGAYEQYF. The CDR3 DNA reads TGTGCCAGAAGCTTGTTTACGCCCGGACAGGGGGCCTACGAGCAGTACTTC.